The entry below gives a single T cell receptor (beta chain) sequence along with its context. Trimming stripped 3 bases from V and 1 base from J, with 7 bases between. The CDR3 is 13 residues long. Germline assignment: CDR1 MNHEY and CDR2 SMNVEV (reference sequence). The sample belongs to a study of T cell changes during pregnancy in multiple sclerosis. The protocol was immunoSEQ multiplex PCR, while the TCRdb copy is restricted to in-frame clones and leaves out a portion. The sample includes tens of thousands of clones, roughly nine tenths of them seen just once. The sample in question was CD8+ T cells from peripheral blood mononuclear cells, obtained before pregnancy. The clonotype originates from a female donor with multiple sclerosis, enrolled in a pregnancy study. The chain carries TRBV27 and TRBJ2-7; D is perhaps TRBD2 (5 bases). Written as DNA, the CDR3 is TGTGCCAGCAGTTTTCGGGGATCCTACGAGCAGTACTTC. This gives the protein CASSFRGSYEQYF.